These 8 T cell receptor beta chains originate from one sample sequenced in a study of tissue T cells after allogeneic stem cell transplantation. Profiled with immunoSEQ multiplex PCR; TCRdb holds only in-frame clones, not every one. Of some 7,900 clones listed, more than 35% are singletons. Time point of the sample: mouse harvest day 14 after allogeneic transplant. Mouse grafts combined 10^7 T-cell-depleted bone marrow cells with 10^6 splenic CD5+ T cells. The sample was skin. Source of these receptors: a female BALB/c mouse given C57BL/6 T cells with graft-versus-host disease after an allogeneic hematopoietic cell transplant.

About this clone itself: Gene names are mouse gene names. The sequence runs out 1 residue before the end of the CDR3; the remainder is reconstructed from the germline J gene. The rearrangement uses TRBV16 and TRBJ1-1, with 8 bases fitting TRBD1. The germline gives CDR1 SGHSA, CDR2 FRNQAP. The CDR3 has 14 amino acids. V shed 5 bases, J shed 11 bases, and the junction held 13 bases outside the gene matches. The sequenced part of the CDR3 DNA is TGTGCAAGCAGCGAGAGGGGAGGCAGGGGGCTGGTCTTC. Protein: CASSERGGRGLVF. The full CDR3 protein reads CASSERGGRGLVFF.

This clone has a handful of counts. Gene and germline names: mouse. The read stops 1 residue short of the end of the CDR3; the missing end is completed from the germline J gene. V gene TRBV23 combines with J gene TRBJ1-2; the table gives TRBD1 as D, unverified against the DNA. Germline V CDR1 and CDR2: KGHTA, FQNQQP. CDR3 length equals 12 residues. The part of the CDR3 DNA that was read is TGCTCCAGCAGACAGGGGGACTCCGACTACACC. Residues: CSSRQGDSDYT. Given in full, the CDR3 is CSSRQGDSDYTF.

This clone is medium-sized. Here the gene names and germline are mouse. The sequenced fragment ends 1 residue before the CDR3 boundary, so the rest is inferred from the germline J gene. The V gene is TRBV23, the J gene TRBJ2-5; the table gives TRBD2 as D, unverified against the DNA. The CDR3 loop spans 15 amino acids. Germline V CDR1 and CDR2: KGHTA, FQNQQP. CDR3 bases read: TGCTCCAGCAGTCAATCCTGGGGCGGGGGAGACACCCAGTAC. This gives the protein CSSSQSWGGGDTQY. The CDR3 in full is CSSSQSWGGGDTQYF.

A remark on this clone: Gene names refer to mouse genes. The read stops 1 residue short of the end of the CDR3; the missing end is completed from the germline J gene. The chain uses TRBV13-2 and TRBJ2-5; 10 bases align to TRBD2. Trimming removed 1 base from V and 2 bases from J; junction bases left unmatched: 4. Germline loops: CDR1 NNHNN, CDR2 SYGAGS (reference sequence). The CDR3 loop spans 16 amino acids. Incomplete CDR3 DNA: TGTGCCAGCGGTGATATCTGGGGGGGCTTCCAAGACACCCAGTAC. Translation gives CASGDIWGGFQDTQY. The full CDR3 reads CASGDIWGGFQDTQYF.

This clone was seen only a few times. Genes and germline come from the mouse. The CDR3 sequence is CASSHRQGREQYF. The part of the CDR3 DNA that was read is TGTGCCAGCAGCCACCGACAGGGGCGGGAACAGTAC. The rearrangement joins TRBV5 to TRBJ2-7; 8 positions agree with TRBD1. The read ends 1 residue shy of where the CDR3 ends; the end is completed using the germline J gene. This CDR3 has 13 residues. CDR1 is LGHNA and CDR2 is YNLKQL in the germline V gene (reference sequence). With 3 bases clipped from V and 7 bases from J, the junction kept 5 bases outside the gene matches.

Remarks on this clone: Mouse germline and gene names are used. The read terminates 1 residue before the CDR3 end, so the remaining end is supplied by the germline J gene. The chain links TRBV26 to TRBJ2-1; 11 bases agree with TRBD1. The germline gives CDR1 KGHPV, CDR2 FQNQEV (reference sequence). V shed 4 bases, J shed 6 bases, and the junction held 2 bases outside the gene matches. This CDR3 spans 14 amino acids. CDR3 residues: CASSPGTGGAEQFF. The part of the CDR3 DNA that was read is TGTGCCAGCAGTCCGGGGACAGGGGGTGCTGAGCAGTTC.

Details on this clone: Here the gene names and germline are mouse. Read coverage stops 1 residue before the CDR3 terminus; the germline J gene supplies the remainder. The chain carries TRBV26 and TRBJ2-1; D might be TRBD1 (6 bases). Germline CDR1 reads KGHPV; CDR2 reads FQNQEV (reference sequence). Trimming cost V 6 bases and J 0 bases, with 9 bases left between them. This CDR3 is built from 14 residues. CDR3 sequence reads: CASRGTNNYAEQFF. CDR3 DNA, as far as it was read: TGTGCCAGCAGGGGGACAAATAACTATGCTGAGCAGTTC.

This clone was seen just once. Mouse gene names apply. The CDR3 end falls 1 residue outside the read, so it is completed with the germline J gene. The chain has TRBV31 and TRBJ2-7, with a tentative D call TRBD1 (6 bases). Between the trimmed V and J ends, which lost 0 bases and 4 bases, there was a span of 10 bases. CDR1 and CDR2 from the germline V gene are GKSSPN and SITVG. There are 13 residues in the CDR3. CDR3 bases read: TGTGCCTGGAGTCTAAGGGGGAAATATGAACAGTAC. This sequence encodes CAWSLRGKYEQY. The whole CDR3 is CAWSLRGKYEQYF.